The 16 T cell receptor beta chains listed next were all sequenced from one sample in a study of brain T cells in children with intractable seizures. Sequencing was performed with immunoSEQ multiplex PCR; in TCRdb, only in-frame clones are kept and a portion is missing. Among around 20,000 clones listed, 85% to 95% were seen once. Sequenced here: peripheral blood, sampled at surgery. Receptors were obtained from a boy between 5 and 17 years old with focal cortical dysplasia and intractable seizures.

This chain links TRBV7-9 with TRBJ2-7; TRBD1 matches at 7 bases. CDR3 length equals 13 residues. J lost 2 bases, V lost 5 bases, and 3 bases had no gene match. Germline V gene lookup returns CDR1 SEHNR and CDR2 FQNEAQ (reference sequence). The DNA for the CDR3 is TGTGCCAGCAGCCCGGGACAGACCTACGAGCAGTACGTC. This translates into CASSPGQTYEQYV.

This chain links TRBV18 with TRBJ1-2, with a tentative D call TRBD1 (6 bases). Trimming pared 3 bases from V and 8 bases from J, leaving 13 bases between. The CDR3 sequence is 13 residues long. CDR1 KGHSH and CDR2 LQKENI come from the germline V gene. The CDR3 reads CASSPNVGGGYTF. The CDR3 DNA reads TGTGCCAGCTCACCTAACGTGGGGGGCGGCTACACCTTC.

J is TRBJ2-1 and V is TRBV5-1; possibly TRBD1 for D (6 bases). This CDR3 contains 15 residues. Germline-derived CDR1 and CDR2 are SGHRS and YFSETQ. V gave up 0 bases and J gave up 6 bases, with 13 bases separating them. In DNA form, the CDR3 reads TGCGCCAGCAGCTTGGCAGGCAGGGGATTCAATGAGCAGTTCTTC. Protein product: CASSLAGRGFNEQFF.

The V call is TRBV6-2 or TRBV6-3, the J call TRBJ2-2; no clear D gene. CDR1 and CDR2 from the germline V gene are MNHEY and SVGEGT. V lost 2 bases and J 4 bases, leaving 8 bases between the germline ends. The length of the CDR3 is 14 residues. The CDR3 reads CASSYLHLTGELFF. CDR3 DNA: TGTGCCAGCAGTTACCTACACCTCACCGGGGAGCTGTTTTTT.

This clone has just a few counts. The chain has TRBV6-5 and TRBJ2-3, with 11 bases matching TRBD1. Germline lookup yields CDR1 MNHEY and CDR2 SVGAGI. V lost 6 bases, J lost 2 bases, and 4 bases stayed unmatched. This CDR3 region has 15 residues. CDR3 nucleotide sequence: TGTGCCAGCAGCCAAGGACAGGGGGCCACAGATACGCAGTATTTT. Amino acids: CASSQGQGATDTQYF.

The CDR3 DNA sequence: TGTGCCAGCAGCCAAGATCTTGGGGAAACGTACCAAGAGACCCAGTACTTC. Its translation is CASSQDLGETYQETQYF. The chain uses TRBV3-1 (or the pseudogene TRBV3-2) and TRBJ2-5, with D unresolved. Per germline, CDR1 LGHDT and CDR2 YNNKEL (reference sequence). V lost 0 bases, J lost 0 bases, and 14 bases lay in between. CDR3 length equals 17 residues.

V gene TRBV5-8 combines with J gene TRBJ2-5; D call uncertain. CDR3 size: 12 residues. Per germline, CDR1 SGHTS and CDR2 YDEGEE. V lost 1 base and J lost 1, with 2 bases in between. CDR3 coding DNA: TGTGCCAGCAGCTTGTTCCAAGAGACCCAGTACTTC. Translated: CASSLFQETQYF.

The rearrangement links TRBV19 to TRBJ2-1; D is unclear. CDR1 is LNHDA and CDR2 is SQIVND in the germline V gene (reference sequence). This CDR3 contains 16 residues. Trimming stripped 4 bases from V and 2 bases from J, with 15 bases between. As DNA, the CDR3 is TGTGCCAGTAGTAGCCCCCGGACGGCTACCTACAATGAGCAGTTCTTC. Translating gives CASSSPRTATYNEQFF.

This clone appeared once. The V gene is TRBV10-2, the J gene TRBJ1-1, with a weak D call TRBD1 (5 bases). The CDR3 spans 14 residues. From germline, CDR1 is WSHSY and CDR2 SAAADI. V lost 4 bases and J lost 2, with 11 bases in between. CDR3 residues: CASSVRDLNTEAFF. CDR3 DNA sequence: TGCGCCAGCAGTGTTAGGGACCTAAACACTGAAGCTTTCTTT.

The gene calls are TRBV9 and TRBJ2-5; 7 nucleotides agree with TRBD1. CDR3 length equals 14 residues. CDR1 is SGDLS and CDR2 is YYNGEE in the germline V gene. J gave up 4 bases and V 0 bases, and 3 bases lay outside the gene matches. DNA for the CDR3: TGTGCCAGCAGCGTAGGGGGGACAGCAGAGACCCAGTACTTC. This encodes CASSVGGTAETQYF.

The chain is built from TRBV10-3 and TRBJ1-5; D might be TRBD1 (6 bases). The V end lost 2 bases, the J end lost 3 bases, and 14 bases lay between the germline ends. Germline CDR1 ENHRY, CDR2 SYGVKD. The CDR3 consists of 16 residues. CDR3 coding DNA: TGTGCCATCAGTGAGGAGGCGGGGGCGTACAATCAGCCCCAGCATTTT. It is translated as CAISEEAGAYNQPQHF.

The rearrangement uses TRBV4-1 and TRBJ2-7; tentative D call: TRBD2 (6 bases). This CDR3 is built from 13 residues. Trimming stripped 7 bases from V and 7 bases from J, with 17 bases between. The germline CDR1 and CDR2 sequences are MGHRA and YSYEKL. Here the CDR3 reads CASTLFPGEEQYF. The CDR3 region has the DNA TGCGCCAGCACCCTTTTTCCGGGGGAAGAGCAGTACTTC.

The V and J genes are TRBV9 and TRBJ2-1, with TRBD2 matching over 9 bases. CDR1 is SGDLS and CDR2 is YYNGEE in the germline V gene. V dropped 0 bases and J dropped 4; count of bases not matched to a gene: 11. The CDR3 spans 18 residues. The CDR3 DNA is TGTGCCAGCAGCGTAGGGCCCCCCGGGGCGGGAGGGTACAATGAGCAGTTCTTC. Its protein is CASSVGPPGAGGYNEQFF.

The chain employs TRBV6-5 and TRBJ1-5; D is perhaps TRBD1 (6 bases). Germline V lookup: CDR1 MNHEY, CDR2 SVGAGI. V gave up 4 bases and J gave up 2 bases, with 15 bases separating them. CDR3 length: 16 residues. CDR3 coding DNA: TGTGCCAGCAGTTCCCGGACAGAAGGAGGCAATCAGCCCCAGCATTTT. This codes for CASSSRTEGGNQPQHF.

DNA for the CDR3: TGTGCCAGTAGTATGGTATACAGGGACGGCGGTAACTATGGCTACACCTTC. This codes for CASSMVYRDGGNYGYTF. V and J are TRBV19 and TRBJ1-2; D perhaps matches TRBD1 (6 bases). Germline V CDR1 and CDR2: LNHDA, SQIVND (reference sequence). The CDR3 runs to 17 residues. The germline V and J ends were trimmed by 3 bases and 1 base, with 18 bases remaining between them.

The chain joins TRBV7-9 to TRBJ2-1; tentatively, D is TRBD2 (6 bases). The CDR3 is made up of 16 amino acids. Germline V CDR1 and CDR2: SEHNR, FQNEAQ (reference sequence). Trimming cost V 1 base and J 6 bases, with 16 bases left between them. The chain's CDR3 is CASSLGYRDFLNEQFF. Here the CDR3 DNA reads TGTGCCAGCAGCTTAGGGTATAGGGACTTCCTCAATGAGCAGTTCTTC.